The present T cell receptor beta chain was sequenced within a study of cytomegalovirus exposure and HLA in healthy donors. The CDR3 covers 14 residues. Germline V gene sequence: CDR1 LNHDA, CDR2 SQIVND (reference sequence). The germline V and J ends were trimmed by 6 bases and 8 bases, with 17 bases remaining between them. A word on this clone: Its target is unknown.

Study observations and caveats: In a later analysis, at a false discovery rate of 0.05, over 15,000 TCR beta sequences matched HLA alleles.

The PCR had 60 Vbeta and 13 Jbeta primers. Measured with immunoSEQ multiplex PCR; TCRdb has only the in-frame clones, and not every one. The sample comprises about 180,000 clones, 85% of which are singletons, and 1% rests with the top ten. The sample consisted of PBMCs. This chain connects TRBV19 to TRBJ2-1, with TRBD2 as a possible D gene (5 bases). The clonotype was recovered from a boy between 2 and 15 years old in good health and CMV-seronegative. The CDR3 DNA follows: TGTGCCAGTAGGGGTGGGAGTGATGTCGATGAGCAGTTCTTC. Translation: CASRGGSDVDEQFF. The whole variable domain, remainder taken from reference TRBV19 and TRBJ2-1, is DGGITQSPKYLFRKEGQNVTLSCEQNLNHDAMYWYRQDPGQGLRLIYYSQIVNDFQKGDIAEGYSVSREKKESFPLTVTSAQKNPTAFYLCASRGGSDVDEQFFGPGTRLTVL.